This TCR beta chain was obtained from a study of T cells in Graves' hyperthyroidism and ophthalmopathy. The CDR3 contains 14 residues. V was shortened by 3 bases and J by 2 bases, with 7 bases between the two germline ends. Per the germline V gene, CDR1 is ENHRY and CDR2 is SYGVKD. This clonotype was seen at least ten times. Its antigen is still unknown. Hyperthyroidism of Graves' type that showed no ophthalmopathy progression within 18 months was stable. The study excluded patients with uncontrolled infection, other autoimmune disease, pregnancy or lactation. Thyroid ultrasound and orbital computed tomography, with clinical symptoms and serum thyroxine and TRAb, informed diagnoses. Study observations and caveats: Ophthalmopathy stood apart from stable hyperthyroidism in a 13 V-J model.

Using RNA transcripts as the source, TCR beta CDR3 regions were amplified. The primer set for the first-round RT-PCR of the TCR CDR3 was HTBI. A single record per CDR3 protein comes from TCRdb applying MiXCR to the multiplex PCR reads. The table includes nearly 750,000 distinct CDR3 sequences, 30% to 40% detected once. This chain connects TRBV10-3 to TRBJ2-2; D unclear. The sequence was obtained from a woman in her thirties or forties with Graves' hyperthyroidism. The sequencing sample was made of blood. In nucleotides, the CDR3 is TGTGCCATCAGTGATCTGGGCAACACCGGGGAGCTGTTTTTT. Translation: CAISDLGNTGELFF.